Below, one T cell receptor (beta chain) is given with its context. The record originates from a study of T cell repertoires in cytomegalovirus infection. The overall study: Both a matching HLA type and CMV infection were indicated by public TCR beta signatures.

Per germline, CDR1 SGHTA and CDR2 FQGNSA. This CDR3 comprises 16 residues. The V and J ends lost 7 bases and 1 base, in that order; junction bases with no gene match: 9. One entry per CDR3 protein results from TCRdb running MiXCR on the reads. Altogether around 450,000 distinct CDR3 sequences are present, approximately 31% being singletons, with the ten largest covering about 13%. The sequence was collected from a human donor in good health (CMV status not recorded). Some clones in this sample may be carry-over from other donors' samples. The chain is built from TRBV7-2 and TRBJ2-2, with TRBD1 matching over 7 bases. Material: PBMCs. CDR3 amino acids: CASTRTQGVNTGELFF. CDR3 DNA: TGTGCCAGCACCCGGACCCAGGGGGTGAACACCGGGGAGCTGTTTTTT.